The clone carrying this T cell receptor beta chain came up many times. Arm-PCR of CDR3 regions and iRepertoire HTBI primers were the basis on which TCR beta libraries were built. MiXCR, applied by TCRdb to the multiplex PCR reads, yields one record per CDR3 protein. The sample includes hundreds of thousands of distinct CDR3 sequences, 16% seen only once; the top ten take 25% to 30%. The germline V gene encodes CDR1 SGHTA and CDR2 FQGNSA. This CDR3 contains 14 residues. V was pared by 6 bases and J by 1 base, with 9 bases between. Time point given: newly diagnosed GD, antithyroid drugs for less than 3 months. Following extraction of RNA from PBMCs, that RNA was used to make the TCR library. This entry is derived from a study of regulatory T cells in long-lasting Graves disease. The sample was also reused in another study, on T cells in Graves' hyperthyroidism and ophthalmopathy.

The source is a man aged 40-49 years with Graves disease. The chain links TRBV7-2 to TRBJ2-2; no firm D call. Sequencing used peripheral blood mononuclear cells (PBMCs), obtained at new diagnosis, from a patient treated with antithyroid drugs. Here the CDR3 DNA reads TGTGCCAGCAGTTTTGACCAGAACACCGGGGAGCTGTTTTTT. Amino acids: CASSFDQNTGELFF.